This T cell receptor (beta chain) was sequenced in a study of CD8 T cells in ankylosing spondylitis. 5'-RACE, quantitative and with molecular barcodes, yielded the TCR beta libraries. TCRdb redid the calling of the 5' RACE reads with MiXCR, one entry per CDR3 protein. The sample carries hundreds of thousands of distinct CDR3 sequences, roughly 25% recorded once. Study findings and constraints: Blood from ankylosing spondylitis patients appeared to carry a characteristic roughly 8-variant TCR beta motif. The authors reported significant enrichment of disease-linked clones in matched ankylosing spondylitis synovial fluid. Several of the motif variants were reported before in synovial fluid and blood from reactive arthritis.

This clonotype was seen a handful of times. Its matching antigen is unknown. Looked up from germline, CDR1 is SGHAT and CDR2 is FQNNGV. V gave up 1 base and J gave up 4 bases; unmatched junction bases: 7. The CDR3 totals 16 residues. The chain has TRBV11-2 and TRBJ2-7, with 10 bases aligning to TRBD2. The source of this sequence is a male donor with ankylosing spondylitis or in good health (not recorded which). The material sequenced was blood, either unsorted or a sorted T cell fraction (not recorded which). The CDR3 spells CASSLGLSGRPYEQYF. CDR3 bases: TGTGCCAGCAGCTTAGGCCTTAGCGGGAGGCCATACGAGCAGTACTTC.